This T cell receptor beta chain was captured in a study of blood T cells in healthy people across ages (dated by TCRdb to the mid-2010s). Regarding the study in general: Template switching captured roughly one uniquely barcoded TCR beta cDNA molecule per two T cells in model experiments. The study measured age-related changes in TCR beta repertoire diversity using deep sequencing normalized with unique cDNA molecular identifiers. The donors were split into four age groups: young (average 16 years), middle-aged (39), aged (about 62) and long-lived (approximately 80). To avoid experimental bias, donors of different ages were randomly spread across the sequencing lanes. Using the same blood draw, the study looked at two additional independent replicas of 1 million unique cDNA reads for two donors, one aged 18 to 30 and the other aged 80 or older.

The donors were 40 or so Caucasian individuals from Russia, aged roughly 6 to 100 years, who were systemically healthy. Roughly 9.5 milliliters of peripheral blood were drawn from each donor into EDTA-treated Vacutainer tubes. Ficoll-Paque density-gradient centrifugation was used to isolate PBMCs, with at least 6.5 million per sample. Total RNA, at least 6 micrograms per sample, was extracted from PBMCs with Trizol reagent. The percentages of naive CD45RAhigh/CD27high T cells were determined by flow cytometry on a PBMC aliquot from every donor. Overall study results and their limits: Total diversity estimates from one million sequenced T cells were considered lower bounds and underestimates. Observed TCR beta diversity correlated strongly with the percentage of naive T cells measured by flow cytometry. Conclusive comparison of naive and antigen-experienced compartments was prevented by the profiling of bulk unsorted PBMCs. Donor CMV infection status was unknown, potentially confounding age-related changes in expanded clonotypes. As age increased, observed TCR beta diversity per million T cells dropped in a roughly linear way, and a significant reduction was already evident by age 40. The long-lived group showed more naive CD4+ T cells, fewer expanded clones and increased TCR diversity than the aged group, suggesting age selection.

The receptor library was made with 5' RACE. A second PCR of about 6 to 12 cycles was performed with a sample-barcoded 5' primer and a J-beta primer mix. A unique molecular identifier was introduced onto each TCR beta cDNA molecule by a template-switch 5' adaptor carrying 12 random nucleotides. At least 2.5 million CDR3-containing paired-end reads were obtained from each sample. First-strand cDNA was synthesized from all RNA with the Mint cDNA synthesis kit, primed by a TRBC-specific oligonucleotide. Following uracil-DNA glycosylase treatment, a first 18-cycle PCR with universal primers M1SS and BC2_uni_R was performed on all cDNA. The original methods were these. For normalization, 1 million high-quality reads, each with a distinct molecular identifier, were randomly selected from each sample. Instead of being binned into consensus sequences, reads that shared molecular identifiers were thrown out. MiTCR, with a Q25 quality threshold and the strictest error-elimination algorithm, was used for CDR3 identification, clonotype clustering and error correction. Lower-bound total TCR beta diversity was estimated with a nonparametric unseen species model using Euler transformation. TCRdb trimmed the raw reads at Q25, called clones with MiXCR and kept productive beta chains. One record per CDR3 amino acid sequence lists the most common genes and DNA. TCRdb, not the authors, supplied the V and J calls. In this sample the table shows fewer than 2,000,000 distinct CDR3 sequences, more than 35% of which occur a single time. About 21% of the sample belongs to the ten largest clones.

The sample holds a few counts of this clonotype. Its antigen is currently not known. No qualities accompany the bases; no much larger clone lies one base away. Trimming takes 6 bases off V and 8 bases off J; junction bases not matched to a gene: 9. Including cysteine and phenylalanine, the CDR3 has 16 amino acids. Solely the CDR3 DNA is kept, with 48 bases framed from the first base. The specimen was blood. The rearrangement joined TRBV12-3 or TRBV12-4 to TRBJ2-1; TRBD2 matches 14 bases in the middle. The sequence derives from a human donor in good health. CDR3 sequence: CASSRTSGGSYDEQFF. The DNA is TGTGCCAGCAGCCGGACTAGCGGGGGGAGTTACGATGAGCAGTTCTTC.